This entry describes one T cell receptor beta chain. The source of the sample is a study of blood T cell repertoires in COVID-19. Study at large: The United States, Italy and Spain supplied acute and convalescent COVID-19 samples. Sources were T cells, B-cell-depleted T cells, or PBMCs; the material itself was cDNA or gDNA.

The CDR3 has 13 amino acids. Per germline, CDR1 MGHRA and CDR2 YSYEKL. V lost 5 bases, J lost 6 bases, and 10 bases lay in between. Per the authors' pipeline: Estimates of nucleated cell counts were drawn from the amplification of reference gene primers. The protocol was immunoSEQ multiplex PCR, while the TCRdb copy is restricted to in-frame clones and leaves out a portion. V and J calls and clone size are those listed in that table; D and trimming were worked out from the DNA. In the table there are just under 350,000 clones, about four fifths of which are singletons. The clonotype comes from a man aged 25-45 years with active or convalescent COVID-19. The chain recombines TRBV4-1 with TRBJ1-4; D not certain. What was sequenced was peripheral blood. CDR3 bases: TGCGCCAGCAGCGGGAGAGGGCATGAAAAACTGTTTTTT. Its protein is CASSGRGHEKLFF.